This T cell receptor (beta chain) was retrieved from a study of T cells in localized non-small cell lung cancer. TCRdb keeps only in-frame clones here, not all; method: immunoSEQ multiplex PCR. The sample carries 78,000 or so clones, just under 85% recorded once. The CDR3 is 14 amino acids. CDR1 and CDR2 (germline): MNHNS, SASEGT. V lost 4 bases and J 2 bases, leaving 11 bases between the germline ends. The source is a man between 40 and 70 years old with stage I lung adenocarcinoma. Sequencing was performed on peripheral blood, taken before any cancer treatment. This chain links TRBV6-1 with TRBJ1-1; no firm D call. This CDR3 reads CASSAMRGNTEAFF. For the CDR3, the DNA is TGTGCCAGCAGTGCTATGCGGGGAAACACTGAAGCTTTCTTT.